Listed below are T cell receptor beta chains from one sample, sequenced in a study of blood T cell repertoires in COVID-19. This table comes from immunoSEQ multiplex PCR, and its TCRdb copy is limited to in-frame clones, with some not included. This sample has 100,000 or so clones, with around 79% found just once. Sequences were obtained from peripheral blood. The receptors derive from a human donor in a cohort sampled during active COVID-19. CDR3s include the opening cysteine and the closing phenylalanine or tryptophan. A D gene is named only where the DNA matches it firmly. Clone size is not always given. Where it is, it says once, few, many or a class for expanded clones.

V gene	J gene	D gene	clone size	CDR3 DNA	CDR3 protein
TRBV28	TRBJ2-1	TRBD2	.	TGTGCCAGCAGTGCTCTCCGGGGAGGGACGTTAAGCAATGAGCAGTTCTTC	CASSALRGGTLSNEQFF
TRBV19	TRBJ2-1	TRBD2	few	TGTGCCAGCCGGCTTAGCGGGAGGTTCAATGAGCAGTTCTTC	CASRLSGRFNEQFF
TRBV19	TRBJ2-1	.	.	TGTGCCAGTAGTATAGCCCACGGGGTATCCGGTGAGCAGTTCTTC	CASSIAHGVSGEQFF
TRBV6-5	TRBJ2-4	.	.	TGTGCCAGCACTGGAGGAGACGCAAAAAACATTCAGTACTTC	CASTGGDAKNIQYF
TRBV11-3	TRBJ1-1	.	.	TGTGCCAGCAGCCCGACGGGACAGAACACTGAAGCTTTCTTT	CASSPTGQNTEAFF
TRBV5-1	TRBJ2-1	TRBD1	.	TGCGCCAGCAGCCCCGACAGGGGGCTGGCGGACTACAATGAGCAGTTCTTC	CASSPDRGLADYNEQFF
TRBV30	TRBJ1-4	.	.	TGTGCCTGGAGTAAATTGCGGTTAGGTCGAGGAAAACTGTTTTTT	CAWSKLRLGRGKLFF
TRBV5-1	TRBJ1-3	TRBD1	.	TGCGCCAGCAGCAGACAGGGAAACTCTGGAAACACCATATATTTT	CASSRQGNSGNTIYF
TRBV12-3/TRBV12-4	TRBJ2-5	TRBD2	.	TGTGCCACCTCAAGCGGGAGAGAGACCCAGTACTTC	CATSSGRETQYF
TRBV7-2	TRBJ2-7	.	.	TGTGCCAGCAGCTTCCCCCCGGGGGAGTCCTACGAGCAGTACTTC	CASSFPPGESYEQYF
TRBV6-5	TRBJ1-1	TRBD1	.	TGTGCCAGCAACTCCCAGGGGGCGCGCGCTTTCTTT	CASNSQGARAFF
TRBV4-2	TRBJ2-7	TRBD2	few	TGTGCCAGCAAACTAGCGGGAGGGACGTCCTACGAGCAGTACTTC	CASKLAGGTSYEQYF
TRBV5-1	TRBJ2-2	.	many	TGCGCCAGCAGCTTGGATGGGCCACCCACCGGGGAGCTGTTTTTT	CASSLDGPPTGELFF
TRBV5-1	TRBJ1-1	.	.	TGCGCCAGCGGCCTGAGGGGAGGCACTGAAGCTTTCTTT	CASGLRGGTEAFF
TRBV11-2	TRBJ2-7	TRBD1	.	TGTGCCAGCAGCCTCCGGACAGGGGGCTCCTACGAGCAGTACTTC	CASSLRTGGSYEQYF
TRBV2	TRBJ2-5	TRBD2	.	TGTGCCAGCACCACACTAGCGGGAGCCCAAGAGACCCAGTACTTC	CASTTLAGAQETQYF
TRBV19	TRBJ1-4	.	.	TGTGCCAGTACCCGAGGGGGGGGTGAAAAACTGTTTTTT	CASTRGGGEKLFF
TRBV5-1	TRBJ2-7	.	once	TGCGCCAGCAGCACCGCCGCGGGACAGAACTACGAGCAGTACTTC	CASSTAAGQNYEQYF
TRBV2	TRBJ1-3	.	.	TGTGCCAGCAAACTCTCCGGGACACCCTCTGGAAACACCATATATTTT	CASKLSGTPSGNTIYF
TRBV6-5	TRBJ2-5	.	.	TGTGCCAGCAGCCTCAATCCCGTCGAGGAGACCCAGTACTTC	CASSLNPVEETQYF
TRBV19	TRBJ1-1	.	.	TGTGCCAGTAGCCCACGCGGGGGTTTGAACACTGAAGCTTTCTTT	CASSPRGGLNTEAFF
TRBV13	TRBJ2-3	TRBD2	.	TGTGCCAGCAGCCTACGGACTAGCGGGAGAGCAGATACGCAGTATTTT	CASSLRTSGRADTQYF
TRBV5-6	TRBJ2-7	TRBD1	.	TGTGCCAGCAGAAAGACAGGGGATTCGGACGAGCAGTACTTC	CASRKTGDSDEQYF
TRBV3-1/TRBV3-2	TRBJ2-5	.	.	TGTGCCAGCAGCCACCGGGAGATTCAAGAGACCCAGTACTTC	CASSHREIQETQYF
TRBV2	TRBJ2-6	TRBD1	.	TGTGCCGCAGGAACAGGGGGTAACTCTGGGGCCAACGTCCTGACTTTC	CAAGTGGNSGANVLTF
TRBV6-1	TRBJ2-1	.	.	TGTGCCAGCAGTGAATCCGGCAGGTTGAGCCCAAGTAGGCAGTTCTTC	CASSESGRLSPSRQFF
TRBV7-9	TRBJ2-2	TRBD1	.	TGTGCCAGCAGTCTTGGGGACAGGGTCACCGGGGAGCTGTTTTTT	CASSLGDRVTGELFF
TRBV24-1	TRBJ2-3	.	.	TGTGCCACCAGTGATCGGGAACAGACAAGTGCCATCACAGATACGCAGTATTTT	CATSDREQTSAITDTQYF
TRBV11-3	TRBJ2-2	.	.	TGTGCCAGCAGCTCCGGACGGACAGAGATCGCCGGGGAGCTGTTTTTT	CASSSGRTEIAGELFF
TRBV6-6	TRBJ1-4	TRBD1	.	TGTGCCAGCAGTTACCCGGGGACAGGGATTGAAAAACTGTTTTTT	CASSYPGTGIEKLFF
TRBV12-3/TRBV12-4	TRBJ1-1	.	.	TGTGCCAGCAGTTTAGGGGGGGGCAGTGAAGCTTTCTTT	CASSLGGGSEAFF
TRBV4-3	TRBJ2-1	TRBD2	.	TGCGCCAGCAGCCAACAGGGACTAGCGGTTTACAATGAGCAGTTCTTC	CASSQQGLAVYNEQFF
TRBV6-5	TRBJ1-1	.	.	TGTGCCAGCAAGATCCGGGAGGCTTTCTTT	CASKIREAFF
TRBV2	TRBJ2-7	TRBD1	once	TGTGCCAGCAGTGAAGTGGGGGCAGGGGGCTTCGAGCAGTACTTC	CASSEVGAGGFEQYF
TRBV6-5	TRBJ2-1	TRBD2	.	TGTGCCAGCAGCGTAGCGGGAGCAGCCAATGAGCAGTTCTTC	CASSVAGAANEQFF
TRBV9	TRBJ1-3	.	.	TGTGCCAGCAGCTCCCCGGAGGGTGGAAACACCATATATTTT	CASSSPEGGNTIYF
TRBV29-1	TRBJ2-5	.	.	TGCAGCTATCATGACTACCAAGAGACCCAGTACTTC	CSYHDYQETQYF
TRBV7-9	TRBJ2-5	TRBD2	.	TGTGCCAGCAGCCACGGCGGGAGGGTAAAAGAGACCCAGTACTTC	CASSHGGRVKETQYF
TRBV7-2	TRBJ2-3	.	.	TGTGCCAGCAGCTCGTCCACGGGGGATACGCAGTATTTT	CASSSSTGDTQYF
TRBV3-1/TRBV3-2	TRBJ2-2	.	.	TGTGCCAGCAGCCTTCGACAAGTGACCGGGGAGCTGTTTTTT	CASSLRQVTGELFF
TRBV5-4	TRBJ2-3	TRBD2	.	TGTGCCAGCAGCAGCAAGCGGGAGGGCAGCACAGATACGCAGTATTTT	CASSSKREGSTDTQYF